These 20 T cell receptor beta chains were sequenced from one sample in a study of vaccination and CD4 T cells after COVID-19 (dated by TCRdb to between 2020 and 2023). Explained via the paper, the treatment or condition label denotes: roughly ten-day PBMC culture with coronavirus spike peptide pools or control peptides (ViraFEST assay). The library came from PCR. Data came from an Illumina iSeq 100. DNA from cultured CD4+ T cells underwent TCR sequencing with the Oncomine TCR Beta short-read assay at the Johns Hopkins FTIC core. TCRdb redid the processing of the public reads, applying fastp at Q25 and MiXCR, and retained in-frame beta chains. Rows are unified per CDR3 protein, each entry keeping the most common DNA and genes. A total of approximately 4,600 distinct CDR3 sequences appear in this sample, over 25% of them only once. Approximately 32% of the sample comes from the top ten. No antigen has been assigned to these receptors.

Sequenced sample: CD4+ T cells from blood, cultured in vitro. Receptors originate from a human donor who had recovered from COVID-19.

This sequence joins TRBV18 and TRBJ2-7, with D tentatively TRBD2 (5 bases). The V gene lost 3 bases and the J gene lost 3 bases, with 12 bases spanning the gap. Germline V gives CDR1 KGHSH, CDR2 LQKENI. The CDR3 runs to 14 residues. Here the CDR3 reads CASSPPGSIYEQYF. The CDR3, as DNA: TGTGCCAGCTCACCCCCGGGATCCATCTACGAGCAGTACTTC.

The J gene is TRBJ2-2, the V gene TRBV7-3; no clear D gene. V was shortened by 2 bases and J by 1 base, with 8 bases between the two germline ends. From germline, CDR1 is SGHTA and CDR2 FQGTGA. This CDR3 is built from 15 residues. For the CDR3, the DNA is TGTGCCAGCAGCTTAGGCTCAATGAACACCGGGGAGCTGTTTTTT. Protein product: CASSLGSMNTGELFF.

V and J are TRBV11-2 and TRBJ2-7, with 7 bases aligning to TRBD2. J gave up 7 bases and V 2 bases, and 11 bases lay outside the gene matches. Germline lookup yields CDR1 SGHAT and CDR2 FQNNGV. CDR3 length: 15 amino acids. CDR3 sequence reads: CASSLYSSGGKEQYF. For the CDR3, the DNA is TGTGCCAGCAGCTTATACTCTAGCGGTGGGAAAGAGCAGTACTTC.

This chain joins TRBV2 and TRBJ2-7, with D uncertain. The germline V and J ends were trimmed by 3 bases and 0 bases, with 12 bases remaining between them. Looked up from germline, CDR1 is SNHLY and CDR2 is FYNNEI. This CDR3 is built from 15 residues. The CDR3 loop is CASSETTLSSYEQYF. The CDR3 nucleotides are TGTGCCAGCAGTGAGACGACACTAAGCTCCTACGAGCAGTACTTC.

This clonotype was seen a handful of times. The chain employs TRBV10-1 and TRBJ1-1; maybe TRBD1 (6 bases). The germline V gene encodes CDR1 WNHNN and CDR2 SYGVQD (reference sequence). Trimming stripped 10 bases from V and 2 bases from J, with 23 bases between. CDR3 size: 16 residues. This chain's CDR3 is CATERGGHCINTEAFF. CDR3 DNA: TGCGCCACCGAACGGGGGGGGCATTGTATTAACACTGAAGCTTTCTTT.

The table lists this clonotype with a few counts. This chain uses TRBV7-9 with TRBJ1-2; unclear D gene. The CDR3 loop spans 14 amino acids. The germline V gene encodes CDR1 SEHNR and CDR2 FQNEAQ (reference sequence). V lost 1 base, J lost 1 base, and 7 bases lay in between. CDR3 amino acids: CASSLGQNNYGYTF. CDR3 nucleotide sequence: TGTGCCAGCAGCTTAGGCCAGAATAACTATGGCTACACCTTC.

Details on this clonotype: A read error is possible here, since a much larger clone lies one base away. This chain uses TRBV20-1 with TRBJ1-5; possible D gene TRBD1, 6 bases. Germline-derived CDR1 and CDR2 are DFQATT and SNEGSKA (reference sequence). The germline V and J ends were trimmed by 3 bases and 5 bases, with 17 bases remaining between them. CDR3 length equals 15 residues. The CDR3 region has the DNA TGCAGTGCTAGGGTCTCGGCAGGGGCCGATCAGCCCCAGCATTTT. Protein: CSARVSAGADQPQHF.

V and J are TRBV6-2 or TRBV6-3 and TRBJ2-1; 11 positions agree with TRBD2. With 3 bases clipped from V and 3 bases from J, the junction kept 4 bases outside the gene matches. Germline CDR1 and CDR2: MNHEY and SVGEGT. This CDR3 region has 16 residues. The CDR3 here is CASSYSGGAIYNEQFF. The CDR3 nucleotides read TGTGCCAGCAGTTATAGCGGGGGGGCGATCTACAATGAGCAGTTCTTC.

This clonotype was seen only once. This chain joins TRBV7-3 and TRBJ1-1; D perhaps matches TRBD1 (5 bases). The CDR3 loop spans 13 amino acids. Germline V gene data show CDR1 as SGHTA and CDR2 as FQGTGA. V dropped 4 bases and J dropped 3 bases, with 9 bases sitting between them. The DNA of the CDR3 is TGTGCCAGCAGCTCCGACAGCCACACTGAAGCTTTCTTT. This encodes CASSSDSHTEAFF. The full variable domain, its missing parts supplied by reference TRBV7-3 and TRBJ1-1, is GAGVSQTPSNKVTEKGKYVELRCDPISGHTALYWYRQSLGQGPEFLIYFQGTGAADDSGLPNDRFFAVRPEGSVSTLKIQRTERGDSAVYLCASSSDSHTEAFFGQGTRLTVV.

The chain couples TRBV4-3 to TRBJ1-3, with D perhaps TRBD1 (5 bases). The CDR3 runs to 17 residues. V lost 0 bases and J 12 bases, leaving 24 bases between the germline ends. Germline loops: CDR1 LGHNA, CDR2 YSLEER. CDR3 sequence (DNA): TGCGCCAGCAGCCAAGATTTTCAATCGGGACGGTCGTTGGGCATATATTTT. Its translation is CASSQDFQSGRSLGIYF.

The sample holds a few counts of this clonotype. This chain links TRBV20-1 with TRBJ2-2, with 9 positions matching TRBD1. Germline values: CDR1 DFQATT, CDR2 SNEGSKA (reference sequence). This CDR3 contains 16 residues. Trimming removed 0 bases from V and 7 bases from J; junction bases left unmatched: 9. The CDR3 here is CSARDPTGGLDGELFF. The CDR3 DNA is TGCAGTGCTAGAGATCCGACAGGGGGTCTGGACGGGGAGCTGTTTTTT.

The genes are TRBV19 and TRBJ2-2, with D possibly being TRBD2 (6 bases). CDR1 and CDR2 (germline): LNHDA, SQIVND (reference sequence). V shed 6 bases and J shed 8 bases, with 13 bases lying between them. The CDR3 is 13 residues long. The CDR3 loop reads CASREGFVGELFF. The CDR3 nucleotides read TGTGCCAGTAGGGAGGGTTTTGTGGGGGAGCTGTTTTTT.

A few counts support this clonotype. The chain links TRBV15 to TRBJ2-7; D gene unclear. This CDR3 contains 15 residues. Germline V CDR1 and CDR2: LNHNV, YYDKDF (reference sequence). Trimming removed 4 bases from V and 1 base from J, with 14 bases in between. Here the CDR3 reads CATSNPGIFSYEQYF. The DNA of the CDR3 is TGTGCCACCAGCAACCCAGGTATTTTTTCCTACGAGCAGTACTTC.

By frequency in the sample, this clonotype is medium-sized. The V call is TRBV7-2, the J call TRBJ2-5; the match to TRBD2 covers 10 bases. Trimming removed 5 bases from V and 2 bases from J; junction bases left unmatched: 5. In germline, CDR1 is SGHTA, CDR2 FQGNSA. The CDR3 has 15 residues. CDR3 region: CASSHGLAVQETQYF. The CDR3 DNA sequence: TGTGCCAGCAGCCACGGACTAGCGGTACAAGAGACCCAGTACTTC. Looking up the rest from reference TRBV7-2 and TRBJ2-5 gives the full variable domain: GAGVSQSPSNKVTEKGKDVELRCDPISGHTALYWYRQSLGQGLEFLIYFQGNSAPDKSGLPSDRFSAERTGGSVSTLTIQRTQQEDSAVYLCASSHGLAVQETQYFGPGTRLLVL.

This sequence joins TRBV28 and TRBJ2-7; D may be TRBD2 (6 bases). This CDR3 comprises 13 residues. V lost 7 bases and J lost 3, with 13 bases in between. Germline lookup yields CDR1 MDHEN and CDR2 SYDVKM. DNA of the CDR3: TGTGCCAGCACCGGAGGGCTAAACTACGAGCAGTACTTC. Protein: CASTGGLNYEQYF.

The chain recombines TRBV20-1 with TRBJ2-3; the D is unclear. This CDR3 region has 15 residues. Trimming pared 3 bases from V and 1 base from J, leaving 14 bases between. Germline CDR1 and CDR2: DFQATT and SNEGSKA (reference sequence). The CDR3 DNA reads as TGCAGTGCTAGTTCCCTAACCGATCGCACAGATACGCAGTATTTT. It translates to CSASSLTDRTDTQYF.

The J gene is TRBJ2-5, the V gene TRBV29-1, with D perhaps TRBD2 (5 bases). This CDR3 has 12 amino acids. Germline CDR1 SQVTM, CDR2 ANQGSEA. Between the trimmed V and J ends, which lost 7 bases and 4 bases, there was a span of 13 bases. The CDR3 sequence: CSGKAAPETQYF. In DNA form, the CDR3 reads TGCAGCGGAAAAGCGGCCCCAGAGACCCAGTACTTC.

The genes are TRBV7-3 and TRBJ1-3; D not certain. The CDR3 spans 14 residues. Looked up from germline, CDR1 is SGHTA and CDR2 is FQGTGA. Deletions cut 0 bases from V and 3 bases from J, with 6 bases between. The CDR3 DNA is TGTGCCAGCAGCTTAACGGGAGGTGGAAACACCATATATTTT. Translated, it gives CASSLTGGGNTIYF.

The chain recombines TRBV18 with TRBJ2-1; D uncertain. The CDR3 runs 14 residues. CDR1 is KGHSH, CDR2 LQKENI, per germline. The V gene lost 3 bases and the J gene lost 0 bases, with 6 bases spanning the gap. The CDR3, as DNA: TGTGCCAGCTCACCCACGGTCTCCTACAATGAGCAGTTCTTC. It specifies CASSPTVSYNEQFF. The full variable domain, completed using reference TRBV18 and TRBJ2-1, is NAGVMQNPRHLVRRRGQEARLRCSPMKGHSHVYWYRQLPEEGLKFMVYLQKENIIDESGMPKERFSAEFPKEGPSILRIQQVVRGDSAAYFCASSPTVSYNEQFFGPGTRLTVL.

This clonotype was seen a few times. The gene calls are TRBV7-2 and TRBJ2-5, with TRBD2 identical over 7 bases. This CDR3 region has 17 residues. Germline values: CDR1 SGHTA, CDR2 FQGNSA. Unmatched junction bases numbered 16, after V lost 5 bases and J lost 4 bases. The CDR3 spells CASSHGVGAPGGETQYF. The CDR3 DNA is TGTGCCAGCAGCCATGGGGTCGGAGCGCCGGGGGGAGAGACCCAGTACTTC. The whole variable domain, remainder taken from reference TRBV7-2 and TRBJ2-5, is GAGVSQSPSNKVTEKGKDVELRCDPISGHTALYWYRQSLGQGLEFLIYFQGNSAPDKSGLPSDRFSAERTGGSVSTLTIQRTQQEDSAVYLCASSHGVGAPGGETQYFGPGTRLLVL.